This T cell receptor (beta chain) is drawn from a study of STAT3 mutations in large granular lymphocyte leukemia. The table came from immunoSEQ multiplex PCR; TCRdb's copy has only in-frame clones and leaves some out. In the table there are approximately 10,000 clones, roughly 87% of which are singletons. The V and J ends lost 0 bases and 5 bases respectively, with 15 bases between them. In germline, CDR1 is SGHRS, CDR2 YFSETQ. The CDR3 is made up of 16 amino acids. This clone was picked up one time. Antigen unknown. Study conclusions and caveats: In about 35% of the 18 patients, new TCR clonotypes emerged after therapy. Every T-cell large granular lymphocyte leukemia patient had at least one immunodominant TCR beta clonotype.

Sample: peripheral blood mononuclear cells. This TCR derives from a man older than 75 with T-cell large granular lymphocyte leukemia. Some clones in this sample may be carry-over from other donors' samples. V and J are TRBV5-1 and TRBJ2-1, with a tentative D call TRBD2 (5 bases). CDR3 coding DNA: TGCGCCAGCAGCTTGGCCGGAAGCGGACTGAACAATGAGCAGTTCTTC. Its protein product is CASSLAGSGLNNEQFF.